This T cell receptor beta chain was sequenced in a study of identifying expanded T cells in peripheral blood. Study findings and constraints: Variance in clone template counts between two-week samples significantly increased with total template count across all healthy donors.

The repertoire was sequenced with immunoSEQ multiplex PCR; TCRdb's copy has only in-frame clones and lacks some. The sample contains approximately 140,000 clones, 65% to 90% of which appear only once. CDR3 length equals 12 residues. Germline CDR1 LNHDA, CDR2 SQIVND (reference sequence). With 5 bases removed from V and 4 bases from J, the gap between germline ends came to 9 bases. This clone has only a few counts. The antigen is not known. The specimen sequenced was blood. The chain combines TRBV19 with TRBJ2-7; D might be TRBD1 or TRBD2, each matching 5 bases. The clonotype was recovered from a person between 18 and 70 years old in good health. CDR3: CASSRWGYEQYF. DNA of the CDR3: TGTGCCAGTAGTCGTTGGGGGTACGAGCAGTACTTC.